These 21 T cell receptor beta chains were sequenced from one sample in a study of T cell responses to AZD1222 COVID-19 vaccine. Sequenced by immunoSEQ multiplex PCR; TCRdb stores in-frame clones only, minus some. The data hold under 170,000 clones, with roughly nine tenths observed a single time. Specimen: peripheral blood, collected 28 days after the second AZD1222 dose. These receptors all come from an adult who received the AZD1222 COVID-19 vaccine.

V gene TRBV7-9 combines with J gene TRBJ1-4; D unclear. Trimming took off 5 bases at V and 4 bases at J, with 17 bases between the two ends. Germline values: CDR1 SEHNR, CDR2 FQNEAQ (reference sequence). The CDR3 totals 16 residues. Here the CDR3 DNA reads TGTGCCAGCAGCCAGGTCGTAAGACGGTATAATGAAAAACTGTTTTTT. This codes for CASSQVVRRYNEKLFF.

The J gene is TRBJ2-1, the V gene TRBV12-3 or TRBV12-4; D may correspond to TRBD1 or TRBD2 (5 bases each). The CDR3 contains 11 residues. The V end lost 5 bases, the J end lost 11 bases, and 10 bases lay between the germline ends. This chain's CDR3 is CASSRGTQQFF. CDR3 coding DNA: TGTGCCAGCAGTAGAGGGACCCAGCAGTTCTTC.

This clone was seen at least ten times. This chain joins TRBV21-1 and TRBJ2-2; TRBD1, as called in the table, went unchecked against the DNA. TRBV21-1 is a pseudogene segment. The CDR3 is 15 residues long. The DNA for the CDR3 is TGTGCCAGCAGCAACCGGGACAGGGACACCGGGGAGCTGTTTTTT. Its protein is CASSNRDRDTGELFF.

This rearrangement joins TRBV6-5 to TRBJ2-7, with 10 bases identical to TRBD1. Germline trimming cut 7 bases from V and 12 bases from J; bases unmatched to any gene: 9. Germline V gene lookup returns CDR1 MNHEY and CDR2 SVGAGI. The CDR3 sequence is 12 residues long. Here the CDR3 DNA reads TGTGCCAGCATAGGACAGGGGGGCTGGTGGTACTTC. Translated, it gives CASIGQGGWWYF.

The genes are TRBV9 and TRBJ2-7; a weak D match, TRBD2 (6 bases). Looked up from germline, CDR1 is SGDLS and CDR2 is YYNGEE. V shed 2 bases and J shed 6 bases, with 15 bases lying between them. This CDR3 spans 14 amino acids. The CDR3: CASSVVSGSTEQYF. CDR3 DNA sequence: TGTGCCAGCAGCGTCGTTAGCGGTTCCACCGAGCAGTACTTC.

The chain is built from TRBV21-1 and TRBJ2-7; no check of the table's D call, TRBD1, against the DNA was made. TRBV21-1 is a listed pseudogene. This CDR3 is built from 15 residues. This CDR3 reads CASSKDLDRGYEQYF. CDR3 in DNA: TGTGCCAGCAGCAAGGACCTGGACAGGGGCTACGAGCAGTACTTC.

This clone has a handful of counts. J is TRBJ2-7 and V is TRBV30, with TRBD2 as a possible D gene (5 bases). Germline CDR1 reads GTSNPN; CDR2 reads SVGIG (reference sequence). CDR3 length equals 18 residues. Trimming took 1 base from V and 0 from J, leaving 22 bases between them. Here the CDR3 reads CAWSGRKVSRRSSYEQYF. CDR3 in DNA: TGTGCCTGGAGTGGACGGAAGGTCTCACGGAGGAGCTCCTACGAGCAGTACTTC.

CDR3 nucleotides: TGTGCCAGCACCCCCACGGACGTCTCCTACGAGCAGTACTTC. This codes for CASTPTDVSYEQYF. The V gene is TRBV7-2, the J gene TRBJ2-7, with unresolved D. Trimming removed 7 bases at V and 0 bases at J, with 13 bases between. The CDR3 has 14 amino acids. Germline V gene lookup returns CDR1 SGHTA and CDR2 FQGNSA.

The J gene is TRBJ2-1, the V gene TRBV27, with D perhaps matching TRBD1 or TRBD2 (5 bases each). This CDR3 contains 17 residues. The V gene lost 4 bases and the J gene lost 1 base, with 17 bases spanning the gap. CDR1 MNHEY and CDR2 SMNVEV come from the germline V gene (reference sequence). For the CDR3, the DNA is TGTGCCAGCAGTTCATCTCGTCTGGGGGTGTCCTACAATGAGCAGTTCTTC. This gives the protein CASSSSRLGVSYNEQFF.

The gene calls are TRBV25-1 and TRBJ2-1; D is uncertain. The CDR3 has 12 amino acids. Looked up from germline, CDR1 is MGHDK and CDR2 is SYGVNS. V gave up 4 bases and J gave up 4 bases, with 5 bases separating them. In DNA form, the CDR3 reads TGTGCCAGCAGTGCCCCTTACAATGAGCAGTTCTTC. Its protein is CASSAPYNEQFF.

The chain couples TRBV6-4 to TRBJ2-1; 7 bases are shared with TRBD2. Per germline, CDR1 MRHNA and CDR2 SNTAGT. After removal of 1 base from V and 7 bases from J, the junction contained 4 bases not matched to a gene. This CDR3 has 14 amino acids. CDR3 in DNA: TGTGCCAGCAGTGACTTCGGGGGGAGTAATGAGCAGTTCTTC. Its translation: CASSDFGGSNEQFF.

This clone was seen only once. This sequence joins TRBV4-3 and TRBJ2-1, with 7 positions matching TRBD2. The CDR3 loop spans 15 amino acids. J was trimmed by 0 bases and V by 4 bases; bases with no gene match: 3. Germline V gives CDR1 LGHNA, CDR2 YSLEER. The CDR3 sequence: CASSPGLFSYNEQFF. In DNA, the CDR3 is TGCGCCAGCAGCCCGGGACTATTCTCCTACAATGAGCAGTTCTTC.

The chain recombines TRBV7-9 with TRBJ1-5, with 12 bases lining up with TRBD1. Per the germline V gene, CDR1 is SEHNR and CDR2 is FQNEAQ (reference sequence). The trim removed 5 bases at V and 5 bases at J, leaving 4 bases unmatched. The CDR3 is 15 residues long. CDR3: CASSAGTGGDQPQHF. The CDR3 DNA reads TGTGCCAGCAGCGCCGGGACAGGGGGCGATCAGCCCCAGCATTTT.

The rearrangement uses TRBV4-3 and TRBJ2-1; TRBD1 might be the D (5 bases). The CDR3 contains 12 residues. Germline-derived CDR1 and CDR2 are LGHNA and YSLEER. The V end lost 3 bases, the J end lost 10 bases, and 10 bases lay between the germline ends. This CDR3 reads CASSQGLREQFF. The DNA of the CDR3 is TGCGCCAGCAGCCAGGGGCTTCGCGAGCAGTTCTTC.

The V gene is TRBV6-5, the J gene TRBJ2-6; D gene unclear. Germline V gives CDR1 MNHEY, CDR2 SVGAGI. The ends were cut back, 8 bases at V and 1 base at J, with 9 bases in the middle. The CDR3 sequence is 14 residues long. The CDR3 region is CASREFSGANVLTF. In DNA form, the CDR3 reads TGTGCCAGCCGCGAATTTTCTGGGGCCAACGTCCTGACTTTC.

The chain links TRBV7-2 to TRBJ2-7; 12 nucleotides match TRBD2. In germline, CDR1 is SGHTA, CDR2 FQGNSA. The junction had 7 bases not matched to a gene; V was cut back by 6 bases and J by 4 bases. The CDR3 has 15 residues. The CDR3 region is CASRSGLAGAYEQYF. The CDR3 nucleotides read TGTGCCAGCAGGTCGGGACTAGCGGGTGCTTACGAGCAGTACTTC.

This clone was counted a single time. The chain recombines TRBV27 with TRBJ1-6, with unresolved D. Germline V gives CDR1 MNHEY, CDR2 SMNVEV (reference sequence). V was cut by 4 bases and J by 2 bases, with 15 bases left in between. The CDR3 has 17 amino acids. The CDR3: CASSSLLAPTYNSPLHF. The CDR3 nucleotides are TGTGCCAGCAGTTCCCTCTTGGCGCCGACCTATAATTCACCCCTCCACTTT.

The chain links TRBV7-8 to TRBJ2-1, with TRBD1 matching over 8 bases. CDR3 length: 15 amino acids. The germline CDR1 and CDR2 sequences are SGHVS and FQNEAQ. J gave up 3 bases and V 1 base, and 2 bases lay outside the gene matches. The CDR3 is CASSLGRGRYNEQFF. The CDR3 bases are TGTGCCAGCAGCTTAGGCAGGGGGCGCTACAATGAGCAGTTCTTC.

V and J are TRBV28 and TRBJ2-5, with 13 nucleotides matching TRBD2. Germline CDR1 is MDHEN and CDR2 is SYDVKM. The CDR3 runs to 17 residues. The junction had 5 bases not matched to a gene; V was cut back by 0 bases and J by 4 bases. CDR3 DNA sequence: TGTGCCAGCAGTTTATGGACTAGCGGGAGGATGGGAGAGACCCAGTACTTC. Its protein is CASSLWTSGRMGETQYF.

The chain carries TRBV12-3 or TRBV12-4 and TRBJ1-5; D remains ambiguous. Trimming pared 6 bases from V and 9 bases from J, leaving 12 bases between. This CDR3 has 12 residues. The chain's CDR3 is CASRFEGLPQHF. The CDR3 DNA reads TGTGCCAGCAGATTCGAGGGTTTGCCCCAGCATTTT.

The rearrangement joins TRBV7-2 to TRBJ1-2; 7 nucleotides match TRBD1. V lost 1 base, J lost 5 bases, and 1 base stayed unmatched. The CDR3 consists of 13 residues. Germline CDR1 reads SGHTA; CDR2 reads FQGNSA. The DNA for the CDR3 is TGTGCCAGCAGCTTAGACAGGGGTTATGGCTACACCTTC. It yields the protein CASSLDRGYGYTF. Together with reference TRBV7-2 and TRBJ1-2, the CDR3 gives the full variable domain: GAGVSQSPSNKVTEKGKDVELRCDPISGHTALYWYRQSLGQGLEFLIYFQGNSAPDKSGLPSDRFSAERTGGSVSTLTIQRTQQEDSAVYLCASSLDRGYGYTFGSGTRLTVV.